A single sample gave rise to the 15 T cell receptor beta chains below, sequenced in a study of cytomegalovirus exposure and HLA in healthy donors. Use of 60 Vbeta and 13 Jbeta primers characterized the PCR. Data came from immunoSEQ multiplex PCR; TCRdb stores just in-frame clones and leaves some out. The repertoire holds some 130,000 clones, 74% seen once, with roughly 6.3% in the top ten. The sample consisted of PBMCs. The receptor set was obtained from a woman aged 45-65 years in good health and CMV-seropositive.

V is TRBV5-1 and J is TRBJ2-1; 10 bases fit TRBD1. V lost 8 bases, J lost 5 bases, and 10 bases stayed unmatched. The CDR3 loop spans 15 amino acids. Germline V CDR1 and CDR2: SGHRS, YFSETQ. The CDR3 DNA is TGCGCCAGTACCCCAGGGACAGGGGTGCACAATGAGCAGTTCTTC. This gives the protein CASTPGTGVHNEQFF. The variable domain in full, completed from reference TRBV5-1 and TRBJ2-1, reads KAGVTQTPRYLIKTRGQQVTLSCSPISGHRSVSWYQQTPGQGLQFLFEYFSETQRNKGNFPGRFSGRQFSNSRSEMNVSTLELGDSALYLCASTPGTGVHNEQFFGPGTRLTVL.

The gene calls are TRBV6-1 and TRBJ2-5; TRBD1 is a possible D gene (5 bases). The CDR3 runs to 14 residues. Looked up from germline, CDR1 is MNHNS and CDR2 is SASEGT. With 0 bases removed from V and 2 bases from J, the gap between germline ends came to 7 bases. This chain's CDR3 is CASSEAGAQETQYF. DNA for the CDR3: TGTGCCAGCAGTGAAGCAGGGGCACAAGAGACCCAGTACTTC.

The V and J genes are TRBV27 and TRBJ1-1; D is uncertain. This CDR3 contains 16 residues. Trimming took 3 bases from V and 4 from J, leaving 18 bases between them. The V gene's germline CDR1 is MNHEY and CDR2 SMNVEV (reference sequence). The CDR3 bases are TGTGCCAGCAGTTTTTCGGGGAGCCCACGCGCCACTGAAGCTTTCTTT. Protein sequence: CASSFSGSPRATEAFF.

V gene TRBV9 combines with J gene TRBJ1-2, with D possibly matching TRBD1 (5 bases). Trimming shortened V by 3 bases and J by 0 bases, and 9 bases separated the two germline ends. Per the germline V gene, CDR1 is SGDLS and CDR2 is YYNGEE. The CDR3 consists of 14 residues. The CDR3 coding sequence is TGTGCCAGCAGCGAAGGGGCGGCTAACTATGGCTACACCTTC. Translating it yields CASSEGAANYGYTF.

The CDR3 region is CASSPEGPPRWETQYF. CDR3 DNA: TGTGCCAGCAGCCCCGAGGGCCCCCCCCGATGGGAGACCCAGTACTTC. The chain is built from TRBV4-2 and TRBJ2-5; tentative D call: TRBD2 (5 bases). The CDR3 is 16 amino acids. Per germline, CDR1 LGHNA and CDR2 YNFKEQ. Trimming removed 4 bases from V and 5 bases from J, with 20 bases in between.

This clone was picked up a small number of times. The chain joins TRBV10-1 to TRBJ2-1; TRBD2 agrees at 8 bases. This CDR3 spans 14 amino acids. V was pared by 4 bases and J by 6 bases, with 5 bases of the junction left unmatched. CDR1 is WNHNN and CDR2 is SYGVQD in the germline V gene (reference sequence). The DNA for the CDR3 is TGCGCCAGCAGTGGAATTGGACTAGCCAATGAGCAGTTCTTC. It encodes CASSGIGLANEQFF.

The chain employs TRBV6-1 and TRBJ2-1; possible D gene TRBD1, 8 bases. CDR1 MNHNS and CDR2 SASEGT come from the germline V gene. There are 15 residues in the CDR3. Trimming took off 6 bases at V and 11 bases at J, with 23 bases between the two ends. The CDR3 DNA reads as TGTGCCAGCAGGTACACAGGGGGAGGGGGTTTTCAGCAGTTCTTC. Its translation: CASRYTGGGGFQQFF.

V and J are TRBV9 and TRBJ2-3; 7 nucleotides match TRBD1. This CDR3 contains 17 residues. J gave up 2 bases and V 3 bases, and 12 bases lay outside the gene matches. The germline CDR1 and CDR2 sequences are SGDLS and YYNGEE. CDR3 bases: TGTGCCAGCAGCGATTCGACAGGGATCAAAACCACAGATACGCAGTATTTT. This translates into CASSDSTGIKTTDTQYF. Complete variable domain (other parts from reference TRBV9 and TRBJ2-3): DSGVTQTPKHLITATGQRVTLRCSPRSGDLSVYWYQQSLDQGLQFLIQYYNGEERAKGNILERFSAQQFPDLHSELNLSSLELGDSALYFCASSDSTGIKTTDTQYFGPGTRLTVL.

The chain carries TRBV29-1 and TRBJ1-1; 7 nucleotides agree with TRBD1. Trimming took 4 bases from V and 3 from J; bases not matched to a gene: 5. This CDR3 has 13 residues. Germline V CDR1 and CDR2: SQVTM, ANQGSEA. CDR3 loop: CSVATQGDTEAFF. As DNA, the CDR3 is TGCAGCGTTGCCACCCAGGGGGACACTGAAGCTTTCTTT.

The chain carries TRBV15 and TRBJ2-1; D gene unclear. Germline V gives CDR1 LNHNV, CDR2 YYDKDF (reference sequence). The V end was cut by 5 bases, the J end by 7 bases, with 15 bases between. CDR3 length: 14 residues. The chain's CDR3 is CATSRYGVPNEQFF. As DNA, the CDR3 is TGTGCCACCAGCCGATACGGAGTTCCGAATGAGCAGTTCTTC.

V gene TRBV20-1 combines with J gene TRBJ2-1, with D perhaps TRBD1 (6 bases). This CDR3 region has 11 residues. Trimming shortened V by 5 bases and J by 9 bases, and 11 bases separated the two germline ends. CDR1 DFQATT and CDR2 SNEGSKA come from the germline V gene (reference sequence). The CDR3 here is CSAWGHPEQFF. CDR3 nucleotides: TGCAGTGCTTGGGGGCACCCTGAGCAGTTCTTC.

This chain joins TRBV5-8 and TRBJ2-5, with 7 bases fitting TRBD1. Germline trimming cut 5 bases from V and 1 base from J; bases unmatched to any gene: 14. The CDR3 totals 17 residues. Germline-derived CDR1 and CDR2 are SGHTS and YDEGEE. CDR3 in amino acids: CASSFGQVRDIQETQYF. CDR3 DNA: TGTGCCAGCAGTTTTGGACAGGTCCGGGACATCCAAGAGACCCAGTACTTC.

This chain uses TRBV6-5 with TRBJ2-3, with TRBD1 identical over 8 bases. The CDR3 totals 16 residues. Germline V gene data show CDR1 as MNHEY and CDR2 as SVGAGI. Trimming took 2 bases from V and 4 from J; bases not matched to a gene: 8. The CDR3 region is CASSYDRGSSSDTQYF. The CDR3 DNA reads as TGTGCCAGCAGTTACGACAGGGGAAGTAGCTCAGATACGCAGTATTTT.

The chain uses TRBV5-4 and TRBJ2-1; 8 bases align to TRBD1. The CDR3 runs to 15 residues. The V segment lost 0 bases and the J segment 1 base; nucleotides outside the gene matches: 0. Germline CDR1 reads SGHNT; CDR2 reads YYREEE (reference sequence). Here the CDR3 reads CASSLGQGSYNEQFF. The CDR3 DNA follows: TGTGCCAGCAGCTTGGGACAGGGGTCCTACAATGAGCAGTTCTTC.

The V call is TRBV30, the J call TRBJ1-6; D not resolved. Trimming took off 4 bases at V and 0 bases at J, with 7 bases between the two ends. The CDR3 consists of 14 residues. Germline-derived CDR1 and CDR2 are GTSNPN and SVGIG (reference sequence). The DNA of the CDR3 is TGTGCCTGGATCACCAGCTCCTATAATTCACCCCTCCACTTT. Amino acid sequence: CAWITSSYNSPLHF.